The next 10 T cell receptor beta chains were all read from a single sample in a study of blood T cell repertoires in COVID-19. Method: immunoSEQ multiplex PCR; TCRdb's copy keeps in-frame clones and lacks some. The table has some 67,000 clones, over 80% seen once; the top ten hold 5.2%. Specimen: peripheral blood. These receptors came from a man in his fifties with active COVID-19.

The V call is TRBV18, the J call TRBJ2-5; tentative D call: TRBD2 (5 bases). There are 17 residues in the CDR3. Trimming took 4 bases from V and 0 from J, leaving 18 bases between them. Germline-derived CDR1 and CDR2 are KGHSH and LQKENI. The CDR3, as DNA: TGTGCCAGCTCACTCACGGGTGGAGGTCTGTACCAAGAGACCCAGTACTTC. Its translation is CASSLTGGGLYQETQYF.

The genes are TRBV27 and TRBJ2-7; D possibly corresponds to TRBD2 (6 bases). V was shortened by 5 bases and J by 3 bases, with 8 bases between the two germline ends. CDR1 is MNHEY and CDR2 is SMNVEV in the germline V gene (reference sequence). The CDR3 consists of 12 residues. In nucleotides, the CDR3 is TGTGCCAGCAGTCCCGGGAGCTACGAGCAGTACTTC. Translating it yields CASSPGSYEQYF.

This clone was seen a handful of times. This chain connects TRBV4-3 to TRBJ2-7; possibly TRBD1 for D (6 bases). The ends were cut back, 0 bases at V and 3 bases at J, with 12 bases in the middle. The germline V gene encodes CDR1 LGHNA and CDR2 YSLEER. This CDR3 spans 15 amino acids. For the CDR3, the DNA is TGCGCCAGCAGCCAAGAATATCACAGGGACTACGAGCAGTACTTC. Encoded protein: CASSQEYHRDYEQYF.

The rearrangement links TRBV3-1 (or the pseudogene TRBV3-2) to TRBJ1-1; no definite D call. There are 12 residues in the CDR3. Per the germline V gene, CDR1 is LGHDT and CDR2 is YNNKEL (reference sequence). V was cut by 4 bases and J by 2 bases, with 5 bases left in between. The CDR3 region is CASSRLNTEAFF. As DNA, the CDR3 is TGTGCCAGCAGCCGACTAAACACTGAAGCTTTCTTT.

This chain joins TRBV5-1 and TRBJ2-3, with 7 positions matching TRBD2. CDR1 and CDR2 from the germline V gene are SGHRS and YFSETQ. The CDR3 runs to 16 residues. With 4 bases clipped from V and 6 bases from J, the junction kept 14 bases outside the gene matches. CDR3: CASSPVGGLPRDTQYF. The CDR3 DNA follows: TGCGCCAGCAGCCCCGTTGGGGGACTACCAAGGGATACGCAGTATTTT.

Only one count was recorded for this clone. This chain links TRBV18 with TRBJ2-7; 8 nucleotides line up with TRBD1. Germline values: CDR1 KGHSH, CDR2 LQKENI. CDR3 length: 14 residues. The V gene end was trimmed by 0 bases and the J gene end by 4 bases; junction bases not matched to a gene: 2. The CDR3 coding sequence is TGTGCCAGCTCACCACCTGGACAGGGATACGAGCAGTACTTC. This encodes CASSPPGQGYEQYF.

This clone is medium-sized in the sample. The chain combines TRBV27 with TRBJ2-1, with 9 nucleotides matching TRBD1. V lost 4 bases and J lost 4; bases outside the gene matches: 2. The CDR3 runs to 14 residues. The germline V gene encodes CDR1 MNHEY and CDR2 SMNVEV (reference sequence). CDR3 DNA sequence: TGTGCCAGCAGTTACGGACAGGGGTACAATGAGCAGTTCTTC. Translation gives CASSYGQGYNEQFF.

The chain links TRBV5-1 to TRBJ1-2; D is unclear. The V end lost 2 bases, the J end lost 2 bases, and 13 bases lay between the germline ends. CDR3 length: 15 amino acids. Germline V gives CDR1 SGHRS, CDR2 YFSETQ. DNA for the CDR3: TGCGCCAGCAGCTTAAGTGGGAGAACCAACTATGGCTACACCTTC. It specifies CASSLSGRTNYGYTF.

This sequence joins TRBV7-9 and TRBJ1-5; TRBD1 agrees at 9 bases. Per germline, CDR1 SEHNR and CDR2 FQNEAQ (reference sequence). The length of the CDR3 is 17 residues. The J segment lost 5 bases and the V segment lost 4 bases, leaving 12 bases of the junction unmatched. The CDR3 here is CASSSPPGTGNDQPQHF. Here the CDR3 DNA reads TGTGCCAGCAGCTCGCCCCCCGGGACAGGGAATGATCAGCCCCAGCATTTT.

In its sample, this clone was seen once. The chain combines TRBV5-1 with TRBJ2-1; 7 bases map to TRBD2. In germline, CDR1 is SGHRS, CDR2 YFSETQ. The ends lost 4 bases at V and 9 bases at J; junction bases unmatched: 10. CDR3 length: 14 residues. The CDR3 spells CASSTGTWGGEQFF. CDR3 nucleotides: TGCGCCAGCAGCACGGGGACTTGGGGGGGTGAGCAGTTCTTC.